The source of this T cell receptor (beta chain) is a study of blood T cells in healthy people across ages. This clonotype was detected a few times. Its antigen is still unknown. The CDR3 consists of 14 residues. In germline, CDR1 is DFQATT, CDR2 SNEGSKA (reference sequence). The J segment lost 4 bases and the V segment lost 1 base, leaving 3 bases of the junction unmatched. A J-beta primer mix and a sample-barcoded 5' primer were used in a second PCR of about 7 to 12 cycles. MiXCR, applied by TCRdb to the 5' RACE reads, yields one record per CDR3 protein. The data show hundreds of thousands of distinct CDR3 sequences, roughly 30% seen once. The study, taken as a whole, reports: More naive CD4+ cells and higher diversity marked long-lived donors relative to aged donors.

The sample taken for sequencing was blood. The genes are TRBV20-1 and TRBJ2-1, with 8 bases matching TRBD2. The clonotype originates from a woman older than 75 in good health. CDR3 sequence reads: CSARAGLDYNEQFF. CDR3 nucleotide sequence: TGCAGTGCTAGAGCGGGACTAGATTACAATGAGCAGTTCTTC.